This TCR beta chain was found in a study of blood T cells in healthy people across ages. Study-level points and caveats: Possibly, changes in expanded clonotypes were confounded because donor CMV status was unknown.

Using a J-beta primer mix together with a sample-barcoded 5' primer, a second PCR was run for about 6 to 12 cycles. A single record per CDR3 protein comes from TCRdb applying MiXCR to the 5' RACE reads. The repertoire holds 1.5 million or so distinct CDR3 sequences, with roughly 40% as singletons. Germline CDR1 and CDR2: MNHEY and SMNVEV (reference sequence). The V end lost 7 bases, the J end lost 7 bases, and 14 bases lay between the germline ends. The CDR3 spans 13 residues. Turning to this clonotype: What it binds is not known.

V is TRBV27 and J is TRBJ2-1; D is possibly TRBD2 (6 bases). What was sequenced was blood. The clonotype was recovered from a woman in her late teens or twenties in good health. Here the CDR3 DNA reads TGTGCCAGCACCGAAGAGACTAGTAATGAGCAGTTCTTC. Its protein product is CASTEETSNEQFF.